This T cell receptor (beta chain) was identified during a study of T cell responses to AZD1222 COVID-19 vaccine. The CDR3 has 13 amino acids. The V gene's germline CDR1 is LNHNV and CDR2 YYDKDF (reference sequence). V was cut by 8 bases and J by 2 bases, with 12 bases left in between. Clones were read by immunoSEQ multiplex PCR, and TCRdb kept only the in-frame ones, dropping some. The repertoire holds approximately 150,000 clones, with under 95% as singletons. The starting material was peripheral blood, obtained on day 0 of AZD1222 vaccination. The TCR comes from an adult in good health. The chain couples TRBV15 to TRBJ1-2; D is undetermined. The CDR3 region has the DNA TGTGCCACCTATGGTGTGGGGAACTATGGCTACACCTTC. This translates into CATYGVGNYGYTF.